This TCR beta chain was documented in a study of blood T cell repertoires in COVID-19. Study as a whole: Samples representing acute and convalescent COVID-19 were sourced from the United States, Italy and Spain. T cells, B-cell-depleted T cells, or PBMCs supplied cDNA or gDNA.

Produced via immunoSEQ multiplex PCR; TCRdb's table is partial and in-frame only. This table has about 160,000 clones, roughly 84% appearing once. The sample holds a few counts of this clone. Sequencing was performed on peripheral blood. The TCR comes from an elderly woman with active or convalescent COVID-19.

The CDR3 region has the DNA TGTGCCTGGAGTGTACGAAGAGCCCGGGGGGGATTTAGCAATCAGCCCCAGCATTTT. This sequence encodes CAWSVRRARGGFSNQPQHF. The genes are TRBV30 and TRBJ1-5; TRBD1 is a possible D gene (5 bases). Germline CDR1 GTSNPN, CDR2 SVGIG (reference sequence). V was trimmed by 0 bases and J by 0 bases, leaving 21 bases between them. There are 19 residues in the CDR3.